This TCR beta chain was observed in a study of T cells after yellow fever vaccination. Study-wide results and limits: A secondary response was less intense yet reached its peak sooner, at day 5 versus 15. Abundant clonotypes (contaminants from the bulk population) could be present in FACS-sorted repertoires.

CDR1 SGHVS and CDR2 FQNEAQ come from the germline V gene. Trimming took 2 bases from V and 4 from J; bases not matched to a gene: 10. This CDR3 has 16 amino acids. With regard to this clonotype: Its cognate antigen is unknown.

Generation of TCR cDNA used 5'RACE template switching (which added a universal primer site and UMIs). TCRdb passed the 5' RACE reads through MiXCR, listing each CDR3 protein once. The sample records around 610,000 distinct CDR3 sequences, approximately 13% being singletons. The rearrangement joins TRBV7-8 to TRBJ1-2; the match to TRBD1 covers 7 bases. The sequence was collected from a man aged 25-45 years who received the YFV17D yellow fever vaccine. Sample: PBMCs, taken on the day of the yellow fever booster vaccination. CDR3 region: CASSLLRTGDPYGYTF. CDR3 nucleotide sequence: TGTGCCAGCAGCTTACTTCGGACAGGAGACCCCTATGGCTACACCTTC.